This T cell receptor beta chain was identified in a study of blood T cell repertoires in COVID-19. Overall study context: Sites in the United States, Italy and Spain provided acute and convalescent COVID-19 samples. Sources were T cells, B-cell-depleted T cells, or PBMCs; the material itself was cDNA or gDNA.

Assay: immunoSEQ multiplex PCR; the TCRdb copy retains only in-frame clones and omits some. The sample holds 150,000 or so clones, roughly 84% seen once. Among Cohort 3 donors, those recovered had two negative PCRs, clearance, or symptom resolution. The germline V and J ends were trimmed by 6 bases and 3 bases, with 14 bases remaining between them. The V gene's germline CDR1 is MDHEN and CDR2 SYDVKM. CDR3 size: 14 residues. The receptor was isolated from a man between 60 and 75 years old who had recovered from COVID-19. This chain connects TRBV28 to TRBJ1-2, with D perhaps TRBD1 (6 bases). Sequencing was done on a sample of PBMCs or T cells enriched from blood (not recorded which). CDR3 protein: CASSPRQVYYGYTF. DNA of the CDR3: TGTGCCAGCAGCCCGAGACAGGTTTACTATGGCTACACCTTC.